A selection of T cell receptor beta chains follows, all from one sample in a study of post-analysis software for immune sequencing data. TCRdb re-called the PCR reads through MiXCR, storing one row per CDR3 protein. Found here are about 820,000 distinct CDR3 sequences, approximately 53% of them singletons; the top ten hold around 4.5%. Sequenced input: blood. The receptors originated from a girl aged 5-17 years with multiple sclerosis. Each CDR3 is given with its conserved first and last residue. D genes are given only for firm matches.

J gene: TRBJ2-7
V gene: TRBV5-5
D gene: TRBD2
CDR3 length: 15
CDR3 protein: CASSLARLAHYEQYF
CDR3 DNA: TGTGCCAGCAGCTTGGCCAGACTAGCGCACTACGAGCAGTACTTC

J gene: TRBJ2-7
V gene: TRBV7-8
D gene: -
CDR3 length: 14
CDR3 protein: CASSDLGLNYEQYF
CDR3 DNA: TGTGCCAGCAGCGATCTCGGACTGAACTACGAGCAGTACTTC

J gene: TRBJ2-1
V gene: TRBV20-1
D gene: TRBD2
CDR3 length: 16
CDR3 protein: CSARELISGDHNEQFF
CDR3 DNA: TGCAGTGCTAGAGAGCTAATTAGCGGGGACCACAATGAGCAGTTCTTC

J gene: TRBJ2-5
V gene: TRBV11-3
D gene: -
CDR3 length: 12
CDR3 protein: CASSHPSGTQYF
CDR3 DNA: TGTGCCAGCAGCCACCCATCTGGGACCCAGTACTTC

J gene: TRBJ2-1
V gene: TRBV7-3
D gene: -
CDR3 length: 14
CDR3 protein: CASSLAVSRHEQFF
CDR3 DNA: TGTGCCAGCAGCTTAGCCGTCTCGAGGCATGAGCAGTTCTTC

J gene: TRBJ1-4
V gene: TRBV4-1
D gene: -
CDR3 length: 20
CDR3 protein: CASSQEIGWQAPTTNEKLFF
CDR3 DNA: TGCGCCAGCAGCCAAGAAATCGGCTGGCAGGCACCTACAACTAATGAAAAACTGTTTTTT

J gene: TRBJ2-1
V gene: TRBV14
D gene: -
CDR3 length: 13
CDR3 protein: CASSQDWGNEQFF
CDR3 DNA: TGTGCCAGCAGCCAAGATTGGGGAAATGAGCAGTTCTTC

J gene: TRBJ2-7
V gene: TRBV29-1
D gene: -
CDR3 length: 13
CDR3 protein: CSVALAWEYEQYF
CDR3 DNA: TGCAGCGTTGCCCTAGCATGGGAGTACGAGCAGTACTTC

J gene: TRBJ1-1
V gene: TRBV3-1
D gene: -
CDR3 length: 15
CDR3 protein: CASSRSRGENTEAFF
CDR3 DNA: TGTGCCAGCAGCCGTTCGAGGGGCGAGAACACTGAAGCTTTCTTT

J gene: TRBJ1-2
V gene: TRBV27
D gene: -
CDR3 length: 15
CDR3 protein: CASSSDMMGKDGYTF
CDR3 DNA: TGTGCCAGCAGTTCGGACATGATGGGGAAAGATGGCTACACCTTC